Listed here are 14 T cell receptor beta chains from one sample, sequenced in a study of CD8+ T cells in alopecia areata. Treatment specified: oral pan-JAK inhibitor, 5-10 mg twice daily. TCR sequencing used cDNA made by reverse transcription of extracted RNA. Assay: immunoSEQ multiplex PCR; the TCRdb copy retains only in-frame clones and omits some. The table has 200,000 or so clones, more than 30% seen once. Specimen: CD4+ T cells sorted from blood, collected between weeks 30 and 35, from a patient treated with tofacitinib. These receptors all come from a human donor with alopecia areata.

The V call is TRBV6-5, the J call TRBJ2-7, with D maybe TRBD1 (6 bases). Trimming took 1 base from V and 6 from J, leaving 7 bases between them. This CDR3 comprises 12 residues. Per the germline V gene, CDR1 is MNHEY and CDR2 is SVGAGI. The CDR3 loop is CASSYLGGEQYF. CDR3 coding DNA: TGTGCCAGCAGTTACTTAGGGGGCGAGCAGTACTTC.

This clone appeared a few times. The chain employs TRBV30 and TRBJ2-5; 8 bases map to TRBD1. This CDR3 region has 14 residues. V lost 3 bases to trimming and J lost 0 bases; unmatched junction nucleotides: 3. CDR1 is GTSNPN, CDR2 SVGIG, per germline (reference sequence). The DNA of the CDR3 is TGTGCCTGGAGCGGACAGGGTTACCAAGAGACCCAGTACTTC. Its protein product is CAWSGQGYQETQYF.

J is TRBJ2-3 and V is TRBV7-3; 8 bases line up with TRBD1. This CDR3 region has 16 residues. V lost 2 bases to trimming and J lost 1 base; unmatched junction nucleotides: 5. Germline CDR1 reads SGHTA; CDR2 reads FQGTGA. CDR3 coding DNA: TGTGCCAGCAGCTTATCTCCGGGACAGGGCACAGATACGCAGTATTTT. This gives the protein CASSLSPGQGTDTQYF.

This clone has more than one count but fewer than ten. V gene TRBV27 combines with J gene TRBJ2-2; the D gene could be TRBD1 or TRBD2 (5 bases each). The CDR3 is 15 amino acids. Germline-derived CDR1 and CDR2 are MNHEY and SMNVEV (reference sequence). Trimming shortened V by 6 bases and J by 2 bases, and 13 bases separated the two germline ends. In DNA form, the CDR3 reads TGTGCCAGCAGCCCGGGACGGGATAACACCGGGGAGCTGTTTTTT. Its translation is CASSPGRDNTGELFF.

The table lists this clone with many counts. The V call is TRBV29-1, the J call TRBJ2-6; no firm D call. This CDR3 spans 13 amino acids. CDR1 and CDR2 (germline): SQVTM, ANQGSEA. The ends were cut back, 3 bases at V and 1 base at J, with 4 bases in the middle. CDR3 sequence (DNA): TGCAGCGTTGATACTTCTGGGGCCAACGTCCTGACTTTC. This translates into CSVDTSGANVLTF.

The J gene is TRBJ2-1, the V gene TRBV5-1; TRBD2 might be the D (5 bases). The germline V gene has CDR1 SGHRS and CDR2 YFSETQ. The CDR3 totals 15 residues. V was pared by 4 bases and J by 4 bases, with 15 bases between. This chain's CDR3 is CASSVDPGKYNEQFF. The CDR3, as DNA: TGCGCCAGCAGCGTGGACCCCGGGAAGTACAATGAGCAGTTCTTC.

V is TRBV9 and J is TRBJ2-7, with 13 bases lining up with TRBD2. Germline loops: CDR1 SGDLS, CDR2 YYNGEE. The trim removed 5 bases at V and 7 bases at J, leaving 6 bases unmatched. CDR3 size: 14 residues. The DNA of the CDR3 is TGTGCCAGCAGTGCCGGGACTAGCGGGGATGAGCAGTACTTC. It is translated as CASSAGTSGDEQYF.

This clone was observed a handful of times. J is TRBJ2-6 and V is TRBV11-2, with a weak D call TRBD1 (5 bases). V dropped 3 bases and J dropped 4 bases, with 13 bases sitting between them. This CDR3 is 16 amino acids long. The V gene's germline CDR1 is SGHAT and CDR2 FQNNGV. The CDR3 nucleotides are TGTGCCAGCAGCTTGCAACCCGCAGGGGGGGCCAACGTCCTGACTTTC. Translated, it gives CASSLQPAGGANVLTF.

The gene calls are TRBV7-9 and TRBJ2-1; 7 bases line up with TRBD2. Germline-derived CDR1 and CDR2 are SEHNR and FQNEAQ (reference sequence). This CDR3 has 13 residues. V trimming: 4 bases; J trimming: 8 bases; junction bases outside the gene matches: 5. The DNA of the CDR3 is TGTGCCAGCAGCTCCGACCTAGCGGATGAGCAGTTCTTC. Its protein product is CASSSDLADEQFF.

As concerns this clone: The sample holds other DNA sequences that translate to the same CDR3. The chain combines TRBV30 with TRBJ2-3; D is tentatively TRBD1 or TRBD2 (5 bases each). This CDR3 has 13 residues. The germline gives CDR1 GTSNPN, CDR2 SVGIG (reference sequence). The germline V and J ends were trimmed by 0 bases and 1 base, with 5 bases remaining between them. CDR3 DNA sequence: TGTGCCTGGAGTGTGGGGGGCACAGATACGCAGTATTTT. Translating gives CAWSVGGTDTQYF.

V gene TRBV29-1 combines with J gene TRBJ1-3; no clear D gene. V lost 4 bases and J lost 0, with 10 bases in between. There are 14 residues in the CDR3. Germline lookup yields CDR1 SQVTM and CDR2 ANQGSEA. CDR3 region: CSVGKEGSGNTIYF. The CDR3, as DNA: TGCAGCGTTGGTAAAGAGGGCTCTGGAAACACCATATATTTT.

This clone showed up just a few times. The chain joins TRBV19 to TRBJ2-1; TRBD1 might be the D (6 bases). V lost 3 bases and J lost 2, with 11 bases in between. The V gene's germline CDR1 is LNHDA and CDR2 SQIVND (reference sequence). This CDR3 contains 15 residues. CDR3 nucleotide sequence: TGTGCCAGTAGTATCAACAGGGTGGCCTACAATGAGCAGTTCTTC. The encoded protein is CASSINRVAYNEQFF.

CDR3 in DNA: TGTGCCAGCAGTTACTCACCCAGGACCAATCAGCCCCAGCATTTT. This codes for CASSYSPRTNQPQHF. This chain uses TRBV6-5 with TRBJ1-5; no firm D call. The CDR3 has 15 residues. V shed 0 bases and J shed 3 bases, with 9 bases lying between them. Germline lookup yields CDR1 MNHEY and CDR2 SVGAGI.

This clone was recorded a few times. The chain is built from TRBV30 and TRBJ1-5; tentatively, D is TRBD1 (5 bases). The CDR3 has 14 amino acids. V was shortened by 2 bases and J by 2 bases, with 10 bases between the two germline ends. Germline V gene lookup returns CDR1 GTSNPN and CDR2 SVGIG (reference sequence). Here the CDR3 reads CAWSSRDGNQPQHF. In DNA, the CDR3 is TGTGCCTGGAGTAGCAGGGACGGCAATCAGCCCCAGCATTTT.